The 5 T cell receptor beta chains given below trace back to one sample, sequenced in a study of T cell repertoires in cytomegalovirus infection. These receptors are not linked to any known antigen. TCRdb re-called the reads with MiXCR, one entry per CDR3 protein. The data show about 220,000 distinct CDR3 sequences, less than 50% seen once. Sequences were derived from CD8+ T cells from cultured PBMCs, sampled from culture after CMV antigen stimulation. The source of these receptors is a human donor in good health (CMV status not recorded). Some clones in this sample may be carry-over from other donors' samples.

This clonotype was seen just once. This chain uses TRBV6-6 with TRBJ1-1; 8 nucleotides align to TRBD1. Germline V CDR1 and CDR2: MNHNY, SVGAGI (reference sequence). There are 13 residues in the CDR3. V shed 7 bases, J shed 4 bases, and the junction held 5 bases outside the gene matches. This CDR3 reads CASKNTGGTEAFF. The CDR3 nucleotides are TGTGCCAGCAAAAATACAGGGGGCACTGAAGCTTTCTTT.

This clonotype was recorded a few times. The V gene is TRBV12-3 or TRBV12-4, the J gene TRBJ1-5; D is unresolved. The CDR3 length is 14 residues. Trimming pared 6 bases from V and 0 bases from J, leaving 9 bases between. The CDR3 is CASSQRDSNQPQHF. The CDR3 DNA sequence: TGTGCCAGCAGCCAGCGGGATAGCAATCAGCCCCAGCATTTT.

The V gene is TRBV6-6, the J gene TRBJ2-7; 15 nucleotides align to TRBD2. The CDR3 is 19 residues long. The germline CDR1 and CDR2 sequences are MNHNY and SVGAGI (reference sequence). With 3 bases clipped from V and 7 bases from J, the junction kept 16 bases outside the gene matches. The CDR3 sequence is CASSYQSTRTSGGVREQYF. CDR3 bases: TGTGCCAGCAGTTATCAATCAACGCGGACTAGCGGGGGGGTACGTGAGCAGTACTTC.

This chain joins TRBV7-9 and TRBJ1-1, with 8 bases aligning to TRBD1. With 4 bases clipped from V and 10 bases from J, the junction kept 14 bases outside the gene matches. The germline gives CDR1 SEHNR, CDR2 FQNEAQ (reference sequence). This CDR3 contains 15 residues. The CDR3 protein is CASSSGGPASKVAFF. The CDR3 DNA follows: TGTGCCAGCAGCTCAGGGGGCCCGGCGTCTAAGGTAGCTTTCTTT.

The rearrangement links TRBV24-1 to TRBJ2-1, with 12 bases matching TRBD1. V lost 3 bases to trimming and J lost 7 bases; unmatched junction nucleotides: 6. From germline, CDR1 is KGHDR and CDR2 SFDVKD. The CDR3 loop spans 16 amino acids. Written as DNA, the CDR3 is TGTGCCACCAGTGATACCGGGACAGGGGGCTGGAATGAGCAGTTCTTC. This codes for CATSDTGTGGWNEQFF.